The sequence of this TCR beta chain was determined in a study of response to subunit inactivated influenza vaccine. Whole-study findings and limits: With each seasonal influenza vaccination, the authors suggested, few new T cells are recruited.

TCRdb re-called the RT-PCR reads through MiXCR, storing one row per CDR3 protein. Of over 800,000 distinct CDR3 sequences in the sample, 21% were seen once. About this clonotype: Its matching antigen is unknown.

This TCR was sampled from a man aged 50 or older who received an inactivated influenza vaccine. Material: PBMCs from blood, obtained around 5 days after vaccination.

CDR3 bases: TGTGCCAGCAGCTTGGCGGGACAGGGGGGAGGAGATACGCAGTATTTT. Residues: CASSLAGQGGGDTQYF. The chain carries TRBV7-8 and TRBJ2-3; 11 nucleotides match TRBD1. There are 16 residues in the CDR3. CDR1 and CDR2 (germline): SGHVS, FQNEAQ. V lost 3 bases and J lost 5; bases outside the gene matches: 7.